This passage covers 28 T cell receptor beta chains from one sample sequenced in a study of blood T cell repertoires in COVID-19. Clones were read by immunoSEQ multiplex PCR, and TCRdb kept only the in-frame ones, dropping some. The repertoire holds roughly 120,000 clones, with approximately 80% as singletons. The source material was peripheral blood. The receptors stem from a woman between 35 and 50 years old with acute or convalescent COVID-19.

The V and J genes are TRBV30 and TRBJ1-6; D is possibly TRBD1 (6 bases). This CDR3 is 15 amino acids long. Trimming took 3 bases from V and 5 from J, leaving 14 bases between them. CDR1 is GTSNPN and CDR2 is SVGIG in the germline V gene (reference sequence). CDR3 nucleotides: TGTGCCTGGAGCCGGGGGGAGGGGGATAATTCACCCCTCCACTTT. Its translation: CAWSRGEGDNSPLHF.

The V gene is TRBV11-2, the J gene TRBJ2-1; TRBD1 aligns across 10 bases. The CDR3 consists of 15 residues. The V gene's germline CDR1 is SGHAT and CDR2 FQNNGV. The V segment lost 10 bases and the J segment 4 bases; nucleotides outside the gene matches: 10. CDR3 amino acids: CATREPGQGYNEQFF. The CDR3 DNA sequence: TGTGCCACCAGGGAGCCGGGACAGGGGTACAATGAGCAGTTCTTC.

V and J are TRBV3-1 (or the pseudogene TRBV3-2) and TRBJ1-3; perhaps TRBD1 as D (5 bases). The CDR3 runs to 16 residues. Germline lookup yields CDR1 LGHDT and CDR2 YNNKEL (reference sequence). V was pared by 4 bases and J by 1 base, with 14 bases between. The CDR3, as DNA: TGTGCCAGCAGCCCGCTGCTCGGGGGTTCTGGAAACACCATATATTTT. Its protein product is CASSPLLGGSGNTIYF.

The J gene is TRBJ2-3, the V gene TRBV25-1; 10 bases map to TRBD1. Germline loops: CDR1 MGHDK, CDR2 SYGVNS. This CDR3 contains 15 residues. V lost 6 bases and J lost 5; bases outside the gene matches: 8. The CDR3 DNA follows: TGTGCCAGCAGCCCTCGACAGGGGGCCGTAGATACGCAGTATTTT. It yields the protein CASSPRQGAVDTQYF.

This sequence joins TRBV6-2 or TRBV6-3 and TRBJ2-7; 8 bases are shared with TRBD2. This CDR3 is 12 amino acids long. Germline assignment: CDR1 MNHEY and CDR2 SVGEGT. V trimming: 2 bases; J trimming: 12 bases; junction bases outside the gene matches: 6. This CDR3 is CASSYLGTSPYF. DNA of the CDR3: TGTGCCAGCAGTTACCTTGGGACTAGTCCGTACTTC.

This clone was counted once. This rearrangement joins TRBV30 to TRBJ1-1; D is possibly TRBD1 (5 bases). There are 13 residues in the CDR3. Trimming took 1 base from V and 7 from J, leaving 13 bases between them. Germline V gene data show CDR1 as GTSNPN and CDR2 as SVGIG (reference sequence). In DNA, the CDR3 is TGTGCCTGGAGTGCTTTCGGGGGGGTTGAAGCTTTCTTT. Translation gives CAWSAFGGVEAFF.

This chain links TRBV3-1 (or the pseudogene TRBV3-2) with TRBJ1-4; 8 nucleotides agree with TRBD1. The germline V gene has CDR1 LGHDT and CDR2 YNNKEL (reference sequence). V was pared by 4 bases and J by 4 bases, with 11 bases of the junction left unmatched. This CDR3 region has 17 residues. CDR3 nucleotides: TGTGCCAGCAGCCCGTCGACAGGGGCTCTTCTTAATGAAAAACTGTTTTTT. This encodes CASSPSTGALLNEKLFF.

This chain links TRBV5-1 with TRBJ1-2; D call uncertain. With 3 bases removed from V and 12 bases from J, the gap between germline ends came to 18 bases. The CDR3 extends over 13 amino acids. Germline V lookup: CDR1 SGHRS, CDR2 YFSETQ. CDR3 loop: CASSWMDGPFNTF. CDR3 nucleotide sequence: TGCGCCAGCAGCTGGATGGATGGGCCCTTTAACACCTTC.

The chain joins TRBV4-2 to TRBJ1-2; no clear D gene. Trimming took off 0 bases at V and 4 bases at J, with 12 bases between the two ends. Germline V gene lookup returns CDR1 LGHNA and CDR2 YNFKEQ. The CDR3 contains 15 residues. The CDR3 protein is CASSQDQAGSYGYTF. The CDR3 DNA is TGTGCCAGCAGCCAAGATCAAGCGGGCTCCTATGGCTACACCTTC.

This clone was seen only once. V gene TRBV2 combines with J gene TRBJ2-7; the D gene is possibly TRBD1 (6 bases). This CDR3 is built from 12 residues. CDR1 and CDR2 from the germline V gene are SNHLY and FYNNEI. The V and J ends lost 6 bases and 3 bases respectively, with 9 bases between them. The CDR3 sequence is CASRTGGYEQYF. For the CDR3, the DNA is TGTGCCAGCAGGACAGGAGGCTACGAGCAGTACTTC. Combining the CDR3 with reference TRBV2 and TRBJ2-7 gives the whole variable domain EPEVTQTPSHQVTQMGQEVILRCVPISNHLYFYWYRQILGQKVEFLVSFYNNEISEKSEIFDDQFSVERPDGSNFTLKIRSTKLEDSAMYFCASRTGGYEQYFGPGTRLTVT.

The chain is built from TRBV7-2 and TRBJ2-2; 9 nucleotides agree with TRBD1. There are 15 residues in the CDR3. Losses at the gene ends were 3 bases for V and 7 bases for J; bases not matched to a gene: 6. CDR1 and CDR2 from the germline V gene are SGHTA and FQGNSA. The CDR3 spells CASSLDRGGSGELFF. The CDR3 DNA reads TGTGCCAGCAGCTTGGACAGGGGCGGGAGCGGGGAGCTGTTTTTT.

The chain combines TRBV7-2 with TRBJ2-5; 10 bases align to TRBD2. The V and J ends lost 8 bases and 5 bases, in that order; junction bases with no gene match: 8. Germline CDR1 and CDR2: SGHTA and FQGNSA. The CDR3 is 14 residues long. DNA for the CDR3: TGTGCCAGCTTCGGACTACTAGCGGGGGAGACCCAGTACTTC. Protein product: CASFGLLAGETQYF.

The J gene is TRBJ2-5, the V gene TRBV6-2 or TRBV6-3; 16 bases line up with TRBD2. CDR1 is MNHEY and CDR2 is SVGEGT in the germline V gene. This CDR3 has 20 amino acids. V shed 2 bases and J 7 bases; nucleotides not matched to a gene: 16. The CDR3 region has the DNA TGTGCCAGCAGTTACCCCGCCCGCGGGACTAGCGGGGGGGCCTTAGGGACCCAGTACTTC. Residues: CASSYPARGTSGGALGTQYF.

The CDR3 is CASSVVPGYGYTF. DNA for the CDR3: TGTGCCAGCAGCGTAGTACCGGGCTATGGCTACACCTTC. The rearrangement joins TRBV9 to TRBJ1-2; D is ambiguous. The CDR3 is 13 amino acids. The germline CDR1 and CDR2 sequences are SGDLS and YYNGEE. The germline V and J ends were trimmed by 0 bases and 4 bases, with 7 bases remaining between them.

The rearrangement joins TRBV30 to TRBJ1-5; D might be TRBD1 (6 bases). The CDR3 length is 15 residues. The V end lost 2 bases, the J end lost 7 bases, and 18 bases lay between the germline ends. Germline CDR1 and CDR2: GTSNPN and SVGIG (reference sequence). The CDR3 region is CAWSRGDGEGQPQHF. In nucleotides, the CDR3 is TGTGCCTGGAGTAGGGGGGACGGGGAGGGCCAGCCCCAGCATTTT. Full variable domain (outside the CDR3, taken from reference TRBV30 and TRBJ1-5): SQTIHQWPATLVQPVGSPLSLECTVEGTSNPNLYWYRQAAGRGLQLLFYSVGIGQISSEVPQNLSASRPQDRQFILSSKKLLLSDSGFYLCAWSRGDGEGQPQHFGDGTRLSIL.

This chain joins TRBV2 and TRBJ2-2; TRBD1 matches 7 bases. This CDR3 is 16 amino acids long. V dropped 3 bases and J dropped 0; count of bases not matched to a gene: 4. CDR1 is SNHLY and CDR2 is FYNNEI in the germline V gene. CDR3 sequence: CASSEAGTANTGELFF. The DNA for the CDR3 is TGTGCCAGCAGTGAGGCCGGGACAGCGAACACCGGGGAGCTGTTTTTT. Variable domain in full (rest from reference TRBV2 and TRBJ2-2): EPEVTQTPSHQVTQMGQEVILRCVPISNHLYFYWYRQILGQKVEFLVSFYNNEISEKSEIFDDQFSVERPDGSNFTLKIRSTKLEDSAMYFCASSEAGTANTGELFFGEGSRLTVL.

J is TRBJ1-3 and V is TRBV19; D gene uncertain. V lost 0 bases and J lost 2, with 8 bases in between. Germline CDR1 LNHDA, CDR2 SQIVND (reference sequence). The CDR3 is made up of 15 amino acids. DNA for the CDR3: TGTGCCAGTAGTATAGATCAAGCCCCTGGAAACACCATATATTTT. It specifies CASSIDQAPGNTIYF.

J is TRBJ2-7 and V is TRBV18; D might be TRBD2 (5 bases). The CDR3 is 17 residues long. Germline V lookup: CDR1 KGHSH, CDR2 LQKENI. The V and J ends lost 2 bases and 0 bases respectively, with 17 bases between them. CDR3 region: CASSPYRVEAGSYEQYF. For the CDR3, the DNA is TGTGCCAGCTCACCATACCGGGTGGAGGCCGGCTCCTACGAGCAGTACTTC.

This clone was recorded once. The J gene is TRBJ2-2, the V gene TRBV19; no clear D. In germline, CDR1 is LNHDA, CDR2 SQIVND (reference sequence). The CDR3 spans 15 residues. Deletions cut 6 bases from V and 0 bases from J, with 11 bases between. In nucleotides, the CDR3 is TGTGCCAGTAGAGGCGTGCGGACGAACACCGGGGAGCTGTTTTTT. It is translated as CASRGVRTNTGELFF.

The chain recombines TRBV5-1 with TRBJ1-6, with TRBD1 identical over 8 bases. The germline gives CDR1 SGHRS, CDR2 YFSETQ. With V trimmed by 0 bases and J by 9 bases, 2 bases remained unmatched. This CDR3 contains 14 residues. CDR3 sequence (DNA): TGCGCCAGCAGCTTGGGACAGGGGAGTTCACCCCTCCACTTT. Encoded protein: CASSLGQGSSPLHF.

The chain has TRBV18 and TRBJ2-5, with D perhaps matching TRBD1 (5 bases). The ends were cut back, 3 bases at V and 5 bases at J, with 10 bases in the middle. The CDR3 runs to 13 residues. Germline V lookup: CDR1 KGHSH, CDR2 LQKENI. The CDR3 nucleotides read TGTGCCAGCTCACCCCGGCAGGGTGAGACCCAGTACTTC. Amino acid sequence: CASSPRQGETQYF.

V and J are TRBV5-4 and TRBJ2-7; TRBD2 is a possible D gene (5 bases). CDR3 size: 16 residues. The germline gives CDR1 SGHNT, CDR2 YYREEE (reference sequence). V lost 0 bases and J lost 0, with 13 bases in between. CDR3 bases: TGTGCCAGCAGCTTGGGCCTAGCCGGTAGCTCCTACGAGCAGTACTTC. Residues: CASSLGLAGSSYEQYF.

The chain recombines TRBV7-6 with TRBJ2-1; tentative D call: TRBD2 (5 bases). The germline CDR1 and CDR2 sequences are SGHVS and FNYEAQ. This CDR3 has 16 residues. Trimming stripped 1 base from V and 7 bases from J, with 17 bases between. The CDR3 DNA sequence: TGTGCCAGCAGCTTAGTAGAGGGCAGGTCGGCGAATGAGCAGTTCTTC. It specifies CASSLVEGRSANEQFF. Full variable domain (rest looked up from reference TRBV7-6 and TRBJ2-1): GAGVSQSPRYKVTKRGQDVALRCDPISGHVSLYWYRQALGQGPEFLTYFNYEAQQDKSGLPNDRFSAERPEGSISTLTIQRTEQRDSAMYRCASSLVEGRSANEQFFGPGTRLTVL.

This clone was observed once. The chain combines TRBV18 with TRBJ1-4, with 8 bases matching TRBD1. The CDR3 contains 16 residues. With V trimmed by 0 bases and J by 8 bases, 8 bases remained unmatched. Germline CDR1 reads KGHSH; CDR2 reads LQKENI. DNA of the CDR3: TGTGCCAGCTCACCACCGAGGCCAGGGGGCGGAGAAAAACTGTTTTTT. Its translation: CASSPPRPGGGEKLFF.

The chain joins TRBV18 to TRBJ1-2, with D perhaps matching TRBD1 (5 bases). The CDR3 loop spans 14 amino acids. The germline V gene has CDR1 KGHSH and CDR2 LQKENI. The V gene lost 4 bases and the J gene lost 7 bases, with 16 bases spanning the gap. The CDR3 bases are TGTGCCAGCTCACGTCCCCTAGGGGATGGTGGCTACACCTTC. Protein: CASSRPLGDGGYTF.

The rearrangement links TRBV4-1 to TRBJ1-1; 9 bases are a match to TRBD1. The germline V gene encodes CDR1 MGHRA and CDR2 YSYEKL. The CDR3 totals 17 residues. The V and J ends lost 6 bases and 0 bases, in that order; junction bases with no gene match: 11. Here the CDR3 DNA reads TGCGCCAGCAGTTCCGCCGGGACAGGGCCCTTGAACACTGAAGCTTTCTTT. As protein: CASSSAGTGPLNTEAFF.

This clone was counted a few times. The chain links TRBV3-1 (or the pseudogene TRBV3-2) to TRBJ1-6; D is unclear. V was trimmed by 0 bases and J by 9 bases, leaving 18 bases between them. The CDR3 loop spans 17 amino acids. Germline loops: CDR1 LGHDT, CDR2 YNNKEL (reference sequence). This CDR3 reads CASSQDQRPVPISPLHF. For the CDR3, the DNA is TGTGCCAGCAGCCAAGATCAGCGACCGGTACCCATTTCACCCCTCCACTTT.

This clone was detected only once. The V gene is TRBV5-1, the J gene TRBJ1-1; TRBD1 is a possible D gene (6 bases). The V and J ends lost 4 bases and 5 bases respectively, with 9 bases between them. From germline, CDR1 is SGHRS and CDR2 YFSETQ. The CDR3 has 12 amino acids. As DNA, the CDR3 is TGCGCCAGCAGCGTGACAGGTACTGAAGCTTTCTTT. Encoded protein: CASSVTGTEAFF.